This T cell receptor beta chain comes out of a study of T-cell memory formation after mild COVID-19. Study context: Largely, the TCR clusters proved donor specific.

Trimming took 4 bases from V and 3 from J, leaving 13 bases between them. CDR1 and CDR2 from the germline V gene are SEHNR and FQNEAQ (reference sequence). The length of the CDR3 is 14 residues. In TCRdb, the 5' RACE reads were re-called with MiXCR into one record per CDR3 protein. The repertoire holds some 290,000 distinct CDR3 sequences, with around 16% as singletons. With regard to this clonotype: The antigen is undetermined.

Study findings and constraints: Contracting clones, day 15 to 85, had balanced CD4/CD8, and later expanders favored CD4+. CM and EM subsets held most contracting CD4+ clones; EMRA held CD8+ ones.

Sequencing used PBMCs or a T cell subset sorted from them (not recorded which). This chain connects TRBV7-9 to TRBJ2-7; possible D gene TRBD1, 6 bases. This TCR derives from a man between 18 and 35 years old who had mild COVID-19 (a few samples of this study predate the infection). Cell type and time point are not known. The DNA of the CDR3 is TGTGCCAGCAGCTCGACGGGACACCGCTACGAGCAGTACTTC. Translated: CASSSTGHRYEQYF.